This entry lists 14 T cell receptor beta chains sequenced from one sample in a study of identical twins. MiXCR was run by TCRdb on the 5' RACE reads, yielding one entry per CDR3 protein. The sample yields hundreds of thousands of distinct CDR3 sequences, roughly 6% seen once. Material for sequencing was naive T cells sorted from blood. The receptors stem from a young man in good health.

This clonotype was counted many times. The CDR3 DNA follows: TGTGCCAGCAGCCATGGGTGGGATACGCAGTATTTT. Its protein product is CASSHGWDTQYF. The chain uses TRBV7-2 and TRBJ2-3; D unresolved. V was cut by 5 bases and J by 6 bases, with 9 bases left in between. The CDR3 runs 12 residues. CDR1 and CDR2 from the germline V gene are SGHTA and FQGNSA.

The V and J genes are TRBV28 and TRBJ2-1; perhaps TRBD2 as D (6 bases). Trimming left V 7 bases short and J 8 bases short, with 15 bases between. Germline-derived CDR1 and CDR2 are MDHEN and SYDVKM. This CDR3 has 13 amino acids. The CDR3 sequence is CASIGSLVYEQFF. In nucleotides, the CDR3 is TGTGCCAGCATCGGGAGTTTGGTATATGAGCAGTTCTTC.

This clonotype has just a few counts. This chain uses TRBV6-2 or TRBV6-3 with TRBJ2-1, with D possibly being TRBD1 or TRBD2 (5 bases each). Germline loops: CDR1 MNHEY, CDR2 SVGEGT. The V and J ends lost 2 bases and 9 bases respectively, with 11 bases between them. This CDR3 contains 13 residues. CDR3 residues: CASSYGTGSEQFF. CDR3 bases: TGTGCCAGCAGTTACGGGACGGGTAGTGAGCAGTTCTTC.

This clonotype was recorded many times. The chain couples TRBV28 to TRBJ1-1; D is uncertain. Germline V gene data show CDR1 as MDHEN and CDR2 as SYDVKM. CDR3 length: 14 amino acids. V was shortened by 5 bases and J by 0 bases, with 10 bases between the two germline ends. As DNA, the CDR3 is TGTGCCAGCAGTACCGGACCGATGAACACTGAAGCTTTCTTT. Protein sequence: CASSTGPMNTEAFF. Based on the CDR3 plus reference TRBV28 and TRBJ1-1, the full variable domain is DVKVTQSSRYLVKRTGEKVFLECVQDMDHENMFWYRQDPGLGLRLIYFSYDVKMKEKGDIPEGYSVSREKKERFSLILESASTNQTSMYLCASSTGPMNTEAFFGQGTRLTVV.

This clonotype was seen repeatedly, ten times or more. The chain uses TRBV6-1 and TRBJ1-2, with 7 bases that match TRBD1. CDR1 is MNHNS, CDR2 SASEGT, per germline. The CDR3 is 13 residues long. J lost 3 bases, V lost 5 bases, and 3 bases had no gene match. The chain's CDR3 is CASSRTGDYGYTF. As DNA, the CDR3 is TGTGCCAGCAGTAGGACAGGAGACTATGGCTACACCTTC.

This clonotype was found a few times. The rearrangement joins TRBV6-1 to TRBJ2-7, with TRBD1 identical over 9 bases. The CDR3 has 15 residues. Germline CDR1 is MNHNS and CDR2 is SASEGT. Trimming at V came to 4 bases and at J to 3 bases, leaving 7 bases not matched to a gene. The CDR3 bases are TGTGCCAGCAGTGCGCCGGGACAGGGACGCTACGAGCAGTACTTC. Protein product: CASSAPGQGRYEQYF.

The chain links TRBV10-2 to TRBJ2-2, with 7 bases fitting TRBD2. With 4 bases clipped from V and 4 bases from J, the junction kept 9 bases outside the gene matches. The CDR3 contains 16 residues. CDR1 WSHSY and CDR2 SAAADI come from the germline V gene. In nucleotides, the CDR3 is TGCGCCAGCAGTGCTGGGCGGGAGAGGCCCACCGGGGAGCTGTTTTTT. It specifies CASSAGRERPTGELFF.

This clonotype appeared many times. The genes are TRBV20-1 and TRBJ2-5; D tentatively fits TRBD1 or TRBD2 (6 bases each). CDR3 size: 13 residues. Germline V gives CDR1 DFQATT, CDR2 SNEGSKA (reference sequence). The germline V and J ends were trimmed by 2 bases and 9 bases, with 16 bases remaining between them. Here the CDR3 DNA reads TGCAGTGCTAGACTAGCGTCAGGGGTATCCCAGTACTTC. It is translated as CSARLASGVSQYF.

The J gene is TRBJ2-1, the V gene TRBV7-3; 9 bases are shared with TRBD1. CDR3 size: 15 residues. Germline V gene data show CDR1 as SGHTA and CDR2 as FQGTGA. The trim removed 6 bases at V and 6 bases at J, leaving 9 bases unmatched. The DNA of the CDR3 is TGTGCCAGCAGTTCTCCGGGACAGGGAGCCAATGAGCAGTTCTTC. Translated, it gives CASSSPGQGANEQFF.

The rearrangement joins TRBV28 to TRBJ1-5; D not resolved. This CDR3 region has 18 residues. With 7 bases removed from V and 0 bases from J, the gap between germline ends came to 22 bases. The germline gives CDR1 MDHEN, CDR2 SYDVKM. The CDR3: CASIPSLGWGYSNQPQHF. Here the CDR3 DNA reads TGTGCCAGCATTCCCTCATTGGGGTGGGGATATAGCAATCAGCCCCAGCATTTT. Based on the CDR3 plus reference TRBV28 and TRBJ1-5, the full variable domain is DVKVTQSSRYLVKRTGEKVFLECVQDMDHENMFWYRQDPGLGLRLIYFSYDVKMKEKGDIPEGYSVSREKKERFSLILESASTNQTSMYLCASIPSLGWGYSNQPQHFGDGTRLSIL.

The chain employs TRBV6-1 and TRBJ2-7; D gene unclear. The length of the CDR3 is 14 residues. V lost 1 base and J lost 3, with 10 bases in between. From germline, CDR1 is MNHNS and CDR2 SASEGT. CDR3 loop: CASSEGASNYEQYF. CDR3 DNA sequence: TGTGCCAGCAGTGAAGGGGCCAGCAACTACGAGCAGTACTTC.

The sample holds many counts of this clonotype. For the CDR3, the DNA is TGCGCCAGCAGCCACGAACCGCGACAGGGGAGCGCCGGGGAGCTGTTTTTT. This sequence encodes CASSHEPRQGSAGELFF. The rearrangement links TRBV4-3 to TRBJ2-2, with 8 nucleotides matching TRBD1. After removal of 3 bases from V and 6 bases from J, the junction contained 12 bases not matched to a gene. Per germline, CDR1 LGHNA and CDR2 YSLEER. The CDR3 extends over 17 amino acids.

At least ten counts were recorded for this clonotype. The chain links TRBV20-1 to TRBJ1-1; D is uncertain. CDR3 length: 13 amino acids. V was shortened by 1 base and J by 3 bases, with 9 bases between the two germline ends. The V gene's germline CDR1 is DFQATT and CDR2 SNEGSKA (reference sequence). The CDR3 reads CSARGTLYTEAFF. CDR3 coding DNA: TGCAGTGCTAGAGGGACTCTGTACACTGAAGCTTTCTTT.

This clonotype was seen a handful of times. The gene calls are TRBV7-2 and TRBJ2-1; D gene uncertain. The CDR3 totals 17 residues. Germline assignment: CDR1 SGHTA and CDR2 FQGNSA. Trimming removed 5 bases at V and 0 bases at J, with 17 bases between. CDR3 sequence (DNA): TGTGCCAGCAGCCCTGGTAAAGGGCGCTTCTCCTACAATGAGCAGTTCTTC. Translating gives CASSPGKGRFSYNEQFF.